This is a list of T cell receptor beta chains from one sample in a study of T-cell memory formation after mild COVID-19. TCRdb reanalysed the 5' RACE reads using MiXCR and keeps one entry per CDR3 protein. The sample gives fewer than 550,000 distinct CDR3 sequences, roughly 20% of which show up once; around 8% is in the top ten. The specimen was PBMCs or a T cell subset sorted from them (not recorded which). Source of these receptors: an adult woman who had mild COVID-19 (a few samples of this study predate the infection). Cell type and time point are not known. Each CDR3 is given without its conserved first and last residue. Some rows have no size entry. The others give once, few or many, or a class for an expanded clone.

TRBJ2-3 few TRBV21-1 ASRPTGQGKGPDTQY
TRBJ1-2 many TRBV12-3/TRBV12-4 ASTGQGGYGYT
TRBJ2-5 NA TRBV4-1 ASSRTPLAGGQETQY
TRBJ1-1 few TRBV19 ASSMGRKRQAF
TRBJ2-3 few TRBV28 ASSGQGGSDTQY
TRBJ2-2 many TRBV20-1 SARDRSRGELF
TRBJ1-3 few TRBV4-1 ASSQRAGVGNTIY
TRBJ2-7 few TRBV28 ASSLDMTHEQY
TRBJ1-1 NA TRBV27 ASKASVGTEAF
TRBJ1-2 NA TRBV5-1 ASSLEVWSRLGGYT
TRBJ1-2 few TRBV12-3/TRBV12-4 ASSPGTGIYGYT
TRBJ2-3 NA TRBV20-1 SATSRTGLAISDTQY
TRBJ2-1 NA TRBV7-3 ASSFTAGQAPYNEQF
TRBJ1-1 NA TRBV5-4 ASSLLGTPFKNTEAF
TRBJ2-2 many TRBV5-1 ASSTGNTGELF
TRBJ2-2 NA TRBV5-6 ASRLHGGAVTGELF
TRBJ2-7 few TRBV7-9 ASSHPQGPYEQY
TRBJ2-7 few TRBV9 ASSVRQGGAPYEQY
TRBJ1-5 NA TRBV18 ASSPLRGENQPQH
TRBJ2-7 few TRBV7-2 ASSLRQRLSYEQY
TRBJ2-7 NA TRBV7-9 ASSLDGGGDYEQY
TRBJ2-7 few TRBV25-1 ASSGDSAPY
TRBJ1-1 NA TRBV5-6 ASSLKGPQGANTEAF
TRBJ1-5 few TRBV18 ASSPADRGNQPQH
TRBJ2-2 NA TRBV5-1 ASSLNTVLGGELF
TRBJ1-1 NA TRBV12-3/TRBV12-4 ASSLVRGVNTEAF
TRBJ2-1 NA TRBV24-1 ATSSGRVRRGASYNEQF
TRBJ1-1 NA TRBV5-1 ASSLKWDSLNTEAF
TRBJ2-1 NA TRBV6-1 ASKGRGGIDEQF
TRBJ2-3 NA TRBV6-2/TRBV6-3 ASSASGPTDTQY
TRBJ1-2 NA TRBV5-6 ASSRRGRRPLSGGYT
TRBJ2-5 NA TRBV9 ASSVGTDSYQETQY
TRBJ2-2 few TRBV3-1 ASSQFSRGQTNTGELF
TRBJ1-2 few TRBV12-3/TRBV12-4 ASSLGLFYGYT
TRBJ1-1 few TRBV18 ASSPSGQGGSSNTEAF
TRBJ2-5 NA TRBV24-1 ATSDSGTGIRETQY
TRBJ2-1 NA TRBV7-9 ASSFPIPGLAGPYNEQF
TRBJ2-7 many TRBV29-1 SVERSGKQY
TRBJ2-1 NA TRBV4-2 ASSHEGQNEQF
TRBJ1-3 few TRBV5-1 ASSLVGSLSGNTIY
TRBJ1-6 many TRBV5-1 ASSLDSENSPLH
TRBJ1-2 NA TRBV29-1 SVFESGSVDGYT